The clone carrying this TCR beta chain was found many times. Using unique molecular identifiers, the investigators prepared the TCRbeta library. TCRdb ran MiXCR on the PCR reads and lists one entry per CDR3 protein. The sample has about 440,000 distinct CDR3 sequences, about 40% seen once; the top ten hold under 35%. V was clipped by 0 bases and J by 10 bases; unmatched bases: 8. The CDR3 runs 15 residues. CDR1 is SGHRS, CDR2 YFSETQ, per germline. The data derive from a study of T-cell reconstitution after alpha-beta-depleted transplantation in children. The sequenced sample was PBMCs, obtained before TCRalphabeta/CD19-depleted stem cell transplant. The sequence was obtained from a girl aged 2 to 9 with aplastic anemia, due to receive a stem cell transplant. The V and J genes are TRBV5-1 and TRBJ2-1, with 9 positions matching TRBD2. This CDR3 is CASSLAPSGTGEQFF. In DNA, the CDR3 is TGCGCCAGCAGCTTGGCCCCTAGCGGGACGGGAGAGCAGTTCTTC. Combining the CDR3 with reference TRBV5-1 and TRBJ2-1 gives the whole variable domain KAGVTQTPRYLIKTRGQQVTLSCSPISGHRSVSWYQQTPGQGLQFLFEYFSETQRNKGNFPGRFSGRQFSNSRSEMNVSTLELGDSALYLCASSLAPSGTGEQFFGPGTRLTVL.